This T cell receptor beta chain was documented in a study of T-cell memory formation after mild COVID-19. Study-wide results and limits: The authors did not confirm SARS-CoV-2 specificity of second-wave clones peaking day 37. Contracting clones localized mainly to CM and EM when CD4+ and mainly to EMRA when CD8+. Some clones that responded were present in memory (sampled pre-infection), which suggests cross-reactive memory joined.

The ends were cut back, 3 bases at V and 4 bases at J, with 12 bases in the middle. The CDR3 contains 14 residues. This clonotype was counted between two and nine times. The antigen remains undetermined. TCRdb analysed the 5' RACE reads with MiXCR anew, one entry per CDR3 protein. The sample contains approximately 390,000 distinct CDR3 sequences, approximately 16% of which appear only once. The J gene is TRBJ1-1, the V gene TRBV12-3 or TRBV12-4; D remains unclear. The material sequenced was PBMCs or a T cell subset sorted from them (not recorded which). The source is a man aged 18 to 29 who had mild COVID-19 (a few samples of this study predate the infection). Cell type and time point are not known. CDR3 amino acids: CASSFSSVLTEAFF. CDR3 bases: TGTGCCAGCAGTTTTTCGTCTGTACTCACTGAAGCTTTCTTT.